This T cell receptor beta chain was profiled in a study of T cell repertoires in cytomegalovirus infection. At the level of the study: Well-studied HLA-B-restricted CMV epitopes were used in the study alongside recently identified HLA-C-restricted ones. CMV infection together with matching HLA type was indicated by public TCR beta signatures.

TCRdb ran MiXCR on the reads and lists one entry per CDR3 protein. The sample contains fewer than 150,000 distinct CDR3 sequences, around 30% of which appear only once. General study results and limits: It was HLA-C-restricted CMV-specific TCR beta clonotypes that dominated the response ex vivo.

About this clonotype: What it binds is unknown.

The CDR3 is made up of 14 amino acids. The ends were cut back, 4 bases at V and 10 bases at J, with 19 bases in the middle. Germline loops: CDR1 SGHTS, CDR2 YDEGEE. The receptor was derived from a human donor in good health (CMV status not recorded). Some clones in this sample may be carry-over from other donors' samples. The sample was CD8+ T cells from cultured PBMCs, taken from culture after CMV antigen stimulation. The rearrangement uses TRBV5-8 and TRBJ2-3, with a possible D match to TRBD1 (6 bases). The CDR3 nucleotides are TGTGCCAGCAGCGCCCCCACAGGGTCTTTTGCGCAGTATTTT. This encodes CASSAPTGSFAQYF.